Detailed here is one TCR beta chain. Assay: immunoSEQ multiplex PCR; the TCRdb copy retains only in-frame clones and omits some. The table includes about 300,000 clones, around nine tenths detected once. This specimen comes from a study of blood T cell repertoires in COVID-19. As for the study in general: From T cells, B-cell-depleted T cells, or PBMCs came the material, which was cDNA or gDNA.

Recruited during active infection, patients (from Seattle) were subsequently followed longitudinally. The V and J ends lost 7 bases and 8 bases respectively, with 14 bases between them. CDR3 length: 12 residues. Germline CDR1 LNHDA, CDR2 SQIVND (reference sequence). This clonotype originated in a woman in her 30s with COVID-19, enrolled during active disease. Sequencing was carried out using peripheral blood. The V gene is TRBV19, the J gene TRBJ1-2, with a weak D call TRBD1 (6 bases). CDR3 sequence reads: CASKQGSMGYTF. The CDR3 DNA reads TGTGCCAGTAAGCAGGGGAGTATGGGCTACACCTTC.